A single sample gave rise to the 12 T cell receptor beta chains below, sequenced in a study of human T cells and chemical hapten exposure. Regarding time point: patch test 2, 6 weeks after DPC sensitization. The treatment is: therapeutic diphenylcyclopropenone sensitization with weekly scalp DPC. TCRdb itself ran the RACE reads through MiXCR, one entry per CDR3 protein. Among some 88,000 distinct CDR3 sequences listed, 9.5% to 12% were seen once. The sample consisted of whole blood, taken in connection with sensitization to the hapten diphenylcyclopropenone (DPC). Source of these receptors: a middle-aged man with alopecia areata. Some clones in this sample may be carry-over from other donors' samples.

The chain carries TRBV4-2 and TRBJ2-5; D may be TRBD2 (7 bases). The ends were cut back, 3 bases at V and 1 base at J, with 21 bases in the middle. Germline CDR1 and CDR2: LGHNA and YNFKEQ. This CDR3 is built from 18 residues. The CDR3 nucleotides are TGTGCCAGCAGCCAGGGGGGCCTAGCGGAGGGGTTCCAAGAGACCCAGTACTTC. It encodes CASSQGGLAEGFQETQYF.

The chain employs TRBV2 and TRBJ2-5; 7 nucleotides line up with TRBD1. The CDR3 is made up of 15 amino acids. The V gene's germline CDR1 is SNHLY and CDR2 FYNNEI. V dropped 5 bases and J dropped 0; count of bases not matched to a gene: 6. CDR3 DNA sequence: TGTGCCAGCAGTCCCACAGGGACAGACCAAGAGACCCAGTACTTC. Translated, it gives CASSPTGTDQETQYF.

This clonotype has a handful of counts. The gene calls are TRBV2 and TRBJ2-7, with D unresolved. V was cut by 7 bases and J by 3 bases, with 10 bases left in between. The CDR3 is made up of 12 amino acids. CDR1 SNHLY and CDR2 FYNNEI come from the germline V gene. The CDR3 coding sequence is TGTGCCAGCACCCCCCTCGGCTACGAGCAGTACTTC. Amino acid sequence: CASTPLGYEQYF.

This clonotype was seen only a few times. The chain couples TRBV5-1 to TRBJ2-7; D gene ambiguous. V was shortened by 4 bases and J by 1 base, with 18 bases between the two germline ends. This CDR3 has 16 amino acids. The germline V gene has CDR1 SGHRS and CDR2 YFSETQ. CDR3 sequence reads: CASSPYEPGRSYEQYF. For the CDR3, the DNA is TGCGCCAGCAGCCCGTACGAACCCGGACGGTCCTACGAGCAGTACTTC.

This clonotype was observed a few times. The rearrangement joins TRBV18 to TRBJ2-3, with 10 bases lining up with TRBD2. CDR3 length equals 16 residues. Looked up from germline, CDR1 is KGHSH and CDR2 is LQKENI. The ends lost 2 bases at V and 4 bases at J; junction bases unmatched: 6. The CDR3 reads CASSPRASGSPDTQYF. The CDR3 DNA is TGTGCCAGCTCACCAAGGGCTAGCGGGAGTCCAGATACGCAGTATTTT.

For this clonotype: One end of the junction is discordant with germline, which a read error may explain. The chain is built from TRBV3-1 and TRBJ2-7, with TRBD2 as a possible D gene (6 bases). The CDR3 sequence is 14 residues long. Germline V CDR1 and CDR2: LGHDT, YNNKEL (reference sequence). CDR3 amino acids: CASCHVAGSYEQYF. The CDR3 DNA sequence: TGTGCCAGCTGCCACGTGGCGGGGTCCTACGAGCAGTACTTC.

This clonotype was detected a few times. This rearrangement joins TRBV5-5 to TRBJ2-6; D ambiguous. V lost 3 bases, J lost 0 bases, and 7 bases lay in between. The CDR3 spans 15 residues. Germline CDR1 reads SGHKS; CDR2 reads YYEKEE (reference sequence). The CDR3 reads CASSSDFSGANVLTF. In nucleotides, the CDR3 is TGTGCCAGCAGCTCAGATTTCTCTGGGGCCAACGTCCTGACTTTC.

This clonotype was detected a few times. At one boundary the junction diverges from the germline segment, which might be a read error. The rearrangement links TRBV7-9 to TRBJ1-1, with 8 nucleotides matching TRBD1. The CDR3 length is 17 residues. The germline V gene encodes CDR1 SEHNR and CDR2 FQNEAQ (reference sequence). The DNA of the CDR3 is TGTGCCAGCAGTTTAGCGAGTGGGGGACAGGATGCCACTGAAGCTTTCTTT. This codes for CASSLASGGQDATEAFF.

This clonotype was counted a few times. The CDR3 region has the DNA TGTGCCACCAGTGACCCCCGGACAGGGGTCTATGGCTACACCTTC. It specifies CATSDPRTGVYGYTF. The chain combines TRBV24-1 with TRBJ1-2, with 9 bases fitting TRBD1. The CDR3 has 15 residues. V was clipped by 4 bases and J by 4 bases; unmatched bases: 6. Germline loops: CDR1 KGHDR, CDR2 SFDVKD.

This clonotype was counted once. With a much larger clone just one base away, this may be a read error. Given the absence of the conserved phenylalanine or tryptophan at the CDR3 end, a read error is likely. J is TRBJ1-1 and V is TRBV11-2; D is unresolved. V was trimmed by 1 base and J by 3 bases, leaving 18 bases between them. CDR3 size: 17 residues. CDR1 is SGHAT, CDR2 FQNNGV, per germline. This chain's CDR3 is CASSLVGPPLLDTEAFL. CDR3 DNA sequence: TGTGCCAGCAGCTTAGTTGGCCCACCTCTACTAGACACTGAAGCTTTCCTT.

This rearrangement joins TRBV12-3 or TRBV12-4 to TRBJ2-7; D gene uncertain. The CDR3 has 14 residues. V was trimmed by 5 bases and J by 2 bases, leaving 13 bases between them. CDR3 loop: CASSPLIGPYEQYF. CDR3 bases: TGTGCCAGCAGTCCCCTTATAGGCCCCTACGAGCAGTACTTC.

A single count supports this clonotype. This chain joins TRBV7-9 and TRBJ2-3, with a tentative D call TRBD2 (5 bases). Germline CDR1 SEHNR, CDR2 FQNEAQ (reference sequence). V was shortened by 2 bases and J by 6 bases, with 12 bases between the two germline ends. The CDR3 totals 14 residues. The CDR3 coding sequence is TGTGCCAGCAGCTTAATGTCTGGGGAGGATACGCAGTATTTT. As protein: CASSLMSGEDTQYF.